This TCR beta chain appears in the sequencing data of a study of spatial heterogeneity in lung cancer. There are 15 residues in the CDR3. J lost 0 bases, V lost 10 bases, and 10 bases had no gene match. Germline CDR1 reads SGHRS; CDR2 reads YFSETQ. Time point specified: blood at routine non-recurrence follow-up after resection. Unsorted whole RNA from tumor, nontumor lung or frozen PBMC underwent sequencing. TCRdb reprocessed the 5' RACE reads via MiXCR and lists one record per CDR3 protein. Here the sample spans about 100,000 distinct CDR3 sequences, just under 20% being singletons. This clonotype was detected only a few times.

This specimen consisted of PBMCs, obtained at follow-up. The clonotype comes from a male donor with early-stage non-small cell lung cancer. The chain employs TRBV5-1 and TRBJ2-1, with 7 positions matching TRBD2. The CDR3 loop is CAGSSGGNSYNEQFF. The CDR3 DNA is TGCGCCGGCTCCTCCGGGGGGAACTCCTACAATGAGCAGTTCTTC.